One sample yielded the 21 T cell receptor beta chains listed below, sequenced in a study of CD8+ T cells in alopecia areata. Extracted RNA was reverse transcribed, and the resulting cDNA served as sequencing template. The protocol was immunoSEQ multiplex PCR, while the TCRdb copy is restricted to in-frame clones and leaves out a portion. This sample has about 140,000 clones, with 50% to 60% found just once. Sequences were obtained from CD4+ T cells sorted from blood. The source is a human donor in good health.

The chain combines TRBV28 with TRBJ2-1; maybe TRBD2 (6 bases). There are 16 residues in the CDR3. The germline CDR1 and CDR2 sequences are MDHEN and SYDVKM. V lost 2 bases and J lost 5, with 16 bases in between. The CDR3 region has the DNA TGTGCCAGCAGTTTAGGCCGTGGAGGGCCCCACAATGAGCAGTTCTTC. Translation: CASSLGRGGPHNEQFF. Full variable domain (rest looked up from reference TRBV28 and TRBJ2-1): DVKVTQSSRYLVKRTGEKVFLECVQDMDHENMFWYRQDPGLGLRLIYFSYDVKMKEKGDIPEGYSVSREKKERFSLILESASTNQTSMYLCASSLGRGGPHNEQFFGPGTRLTVL.

The V call is TRBV4-2, the J call TRBJ2-7; D could derive from TRBD1 or TRBD2 (6 bases each). With 4 bases removed from V and 4 bases from J, the gap between germline ends came to 17 bases. The CDR3 totals 15 residues. Germline CDR1 reads LGHNA; CDR2 reads YNFKEQ. The CDR3 is CASSPSGGFGYEQYF. The CDR3 bases are TGTGCCAGCAGCCCATCCGGGGGCTTCGGGTACGAGCAGTACTTC.

The CDR3 bases are TGTGCCAGCAGCGCTGGGACTAGCGGAGCCTACGAGCAGTACTTC. Translating gives CASSAGTSGAYEQYF. The V and J genes are TRBV5-4 and TRBJ2-7, with 11 bases lining up with TRBD2. J gave up 2 bases and V 4 bases, and 5 bases lay outside the gene matches. The germline V gene has CDR1 SGHNT and CDR2 YYREEE (reference sequence). This CDR3 comprises 15 residues. Complete variable domain (other parts from reference TRBV5-4 and TRBJ2-7): ETGVTQSPTHLIKTRGQQVTLRCSSQSGHNTVSWYQQALGQGPQFIFQYYREEENGRGNFPPRFSGLQFPNYSSELNVNALELDDSALYLCASSAGTSGAYEQYFGPGTRLTVT.

Here the CDR3 reads CASSLEGSGNQPQHF. The CDR3 DNA is TGCGCCAGCAGCTTGGAAGGTTCAGGGAATCAGCCCCAGCATTTT. V and J are TRBV5-1 and TRBJ1-5, with a possible D match to TRBD1 (5 bases). Germline V gene data show CDR1 as SGHRS and CDR2 as YFSETQ. CDR3 length: 15 amino acids. Deletions cut 0 bases from V and 4 bases from J, with 11 bases between.

The V call is TRBV6-6, the J call TRBJ2-7, with D tentatively TRBD1 or TRBD2 (5 bases each). This CDR3 spans 13 amino acids. Trimming left V 6 bases short and J 2 bases short, with 11 bases between. Germline V lookup: CDR1 MNHNY, CDR2 SVGAGI (reference sequence). This CDR3 is CASRGTAAYEQYF. In DNA form, the CDR3 reads TGTGCCAGCAGAGGGACCGCAGCCTACGAGCAGTACTTC.

The table lists this clone with a few counts. The chain employs TRBV18 and TRBJ1-6; 9 nucleotides line up with TRBD1. V gave up 3 bases and J gave up 6 bases; unmatched junction bases: 6. Germline CDR1 and CDR2: KGHSH and LQKENI. This CDR3 has 16 residues. CDR3 residues: CASSPVQTGGNSPLHF. The DNA of the CDR3 is TGTGCCAGCTCACCCGTCCAGACAGGGGGTAATTCACCCCTCCACTTT.

This chain connects TRBV29-1 to TRBJ2-5; 13 nucleotides match TRBD2. The length of the CDR3 is 17 residues. J gave up 6 bases and V 6 bases, and 16 bases lay outside the gene matches. The germline V gene has CDR1 SQVTM and CDR2 ANQGSEA. The CDR3 DNA reads as TGCAGCGTCACCGGGACTAGCGGGATCCTGGGACTGCAGACCCAGTACTTC. Translation: CSVTGTSGILGLQTQYF.

The V gene is TRBV29-1, the J gene TRBJ1-2, with D tentatively TRBD1 (5 bases). Germline CDR1 reads SQVTM; CDR2 reads ANQGSEA. The V end was cut by 4 bases, the J end by 4 bases, with 22 bases between. The CDR3 length is 16 residues. The CDR3 DNA reads TGCAGCGTTGCAGGGACCGTCGAAGGACCCATCTATGGCTACACCTTC. Its translation: CSVAGTVEGPIYGYTF.

In DNA, the CDR3 is TGTGCCAGCAGCGCAGGACAGGGAGGCAATCAGCCCCAGCATTTT. Its translation: CASSAGQGGNQPQHF. The gene calls are TRBV7-2 and TRBJ1-5; 8 nucleotides agree with TRBD1. The trim removed 5 bases at V and 2 bases at J, leaving 5 bases unmatched. The CDR3 extends over 15 amino acids. Per the germline V gene, CDR1 is SGHTA and CDR2 is FQGNSA.

There are a few counts of this clone. The chain recombines TRBV29-1 with TRBJ1-2, with 9 positions matching TRBD1. The V segment lost 4 bases and the J segment 3 bases; nucleotides outside the gene matches: 6. CDR3 size: 14 residues. The germline V gene encodes CDR1 SQVTM and CDR2 ANQGSEA. The DNA of the CDR3 is TGCAGCGTTGCCGGGACAGGGACTCACTATGGCTACACCTTC. This translates into CSVAGTGTHYGYTF.

The chain has TRBV29-1 and TRBJ1-1; a weak D match, TRBD1 (5 bases). CDR3 length: 12 amino acids. V lost 2 bases to trimming and J lost 4 bases, with 8 bases between them. Germline CDR1 and CDR2: SQVTM and ANQGSEA. CDR3 region: CSVERTTTEAFF. The DNA for the CDR3 is TGCAGCGTTGAAAGGACAACCACTGAAGCTTTCTTT. The entire variable domain, with the rest obtained from reference TRBV29-1 and TRBJ1-1, is as follows: SAVISQKPSRDICQRGTSLTIQCQVDSQVTMMFWYRQQPGQSLTLIATANQGSEATYESGFVIDKFPISRPNLTFSTLTVSNMSPEDSSIYLCSVERTTTEAFFGQGTRLTVV.

The chain's CDR3 is CSARQGLSTDTQYF. The CDR3 region has the DNA TGCAGCGCAAGACAGGGGTTAAGCACAGATACGCAGTATTTT. The rearrangement links TRBV29-1 to TRBJ2-3; 8 nucleotides agree with TRBD1. Germline CDR1 is SQVTM and CDR2 is ANQGSEA. V lost 7 bases and J lost 0; bases outside the gene matches: 6. This CDR3 comprises 14 residues.

This clone was observed a single time. The chain links TRBV29-1 to TRBJ1-2; D is unresolved. Germline CDR1 SQVTM, CDR2 ANQGSEA. There are 11 residues in the CDR3. Trimming took off 2 bases at V and 4 bases at J, with 5 bases between the two ends. CDR3 region: CSVEQLYGYTF. In DNA form, the CDR3 reads TGCAGCGTTGAACAACTCTATGGCTACACCTTC.

The J gene is TRBJ1-2, the V gene TRBV30, with D uncertain. The germline gives CDR1 GTSNPN, CDR2 SVGIG (reference sequence). The CDR3 loop spans 12 amino acids. With 3 bases removed from V and 4 bases from J, the gap between germline ends came to 9 bases. This CDR3 reads CAWRRLTYGYTF. The CDR3 bases are TGTGCCTGGAGGCGGCTTACCTATGGCTACACCTTC.

The CDR3: CASSPTSDTQYF. The CDR3 DNA reads as TGTGCCAGCAGCCCTACGTCAGATACGCAGTATTTT. J is TRBJ2-3 and V is TRBV11-2; no definite D call. The CDR3 has 12 amino acids. The V gene lost 5 bases and the J gene lost 4 bases, with 7 bases spanning the gap. Germline V gene data show CDR1 as SGHAT and CDR2 as FQNNGV.

The gene calls are TRBV5-1 and TRBJ2-5; 8 nucleotides agree with TRBD1. The CDR3 extends over 14 amino acids. Germline V gene data show CDR1 as SGHRS and CDR2 as YFSETQ. V trimming: 2 bases; J trimming: 5 bases; junction bases outside the gene matches: 5. The CDR3 loop reads CASSFRTGWETQYF. As DNA, the CDR3 is TGCGCCAGCAGCTTCAGGACAGGGTGGGAGACCCAGTACTTC.

V is TRBV6-5 and J is TRBJ2-1, with 11 positions matching TRBD1. V lost 6 bases, J lost 2 bases, and 3 bases stayed unmatched. CDR3 length equals 15 residues. Germline lookup yields CDR1 MNHEY and CDR2 SVGAGI. CDR3 region: CASRRTGGPYNEQFF. The DNA of the CDR3 is TGTGCCAGCAGACGGACAGGGGGCCCCTACAATGAGCAGTTCTTC.

This clone was detected once. The J gene is TRBJ1-4, the V gene TRBV29-1; TRBD1 might be the D (6 bases). Germline V gene lookup returns CDR1 SQVTM and CDR2 ANQGSEA. This CDR3 spans 16 amino acids. The V end was cut by 7 bases, the J end by 6 bases, with 24 bases between. Written as DNA, the CDR3 is TGCAGCGCCCTACAGCTAACAGGGCCTCTTGATGAAAAACTGTTTTTT. This sequence encodes CSALQLTGPLDEKLFF.

The chain couples TRBV15 to TRBJ2-5; 8 nucleotides line up with TRBD1. CDR1 is LNHNV and CDR2 is YYDKDF in the germline V gene (reference sequence). This CDR3 contains 15 residues. With 2 bases clipped from V and 5 bases from J, the junction kept 7 bases outside the gene matches. In nucleotides, the CDR3 is TGTGCCACCAGCAGACAACAGGGGGGTCAGGAGACCCAGTACTTC. Amino acids: CATSRQQGGQETQYF.

This clone appeared a few times. The rearrangement joins TRBV4-1 to TRBJ1-3; TRBD1 is a possible D gene (5 bases). Trimming stripped 1 base from V and 1 base from J, with 8 bases between. Germline CDR1 reads MGHRA; CDR2 reads YSYEKL. The CDR3 spans 15 residues. CDR3 in amino acids: CASSQGRGSGNTIYF. The CDR3 DNA sequence: TGCGCCAGCAGCCAAGGACGGGGGTCTGGAAACACCATATATTTT.

The chain employs TRBV6-5 and TRBJ2-3; TRBD2 might be the D (5 bases). This CDR3 has 12 residues. Germline V gene lookup returns CDR1 MNHEY and CDR2 SVGAGI. The ends were cut back, 5 bases at V and 8 bases at J, with 11 bases in the middle. The CDR3 reads CASSPSEGTQYF. CDR3 nucleotides: TGTGCCAGCAGTCCCTCCGAGGGTACGCAGTATTTT.